The 9 T cell receptor beta chains in this list originate from one sample, sequenced in a study of T cell responses to AZD1222 COVID-19 vaccine. Profiled with immunoSEQ multiplex PCR; TCRdb holds only in-frame clones, not every one. In the table there are fewer than 85,000 clones, 83% of which are singletons. The sample in question was peripheral blood, obtained 28 days after the second AZD1222 dose. The receptors were sampled from an adult who received the AZD1222 COVID-19 vaccine.

CDR3 region: CASKQSGTGNTGELFF. For the CDR3, the DNA is TGTGCCAGTAAGCAGTCCGGGACAGGGAACACCGGGGAGCTGTTTTTT. The chain combines TRBV19 with TRBJ2-2; TRBD1 matches 8 bases. There are 16 residues in the CDR3. J was trimmed by 1 base and V by 7 bases; bases with no gene match: 8. CDR1 and CDR2 (germline): LNHDA, SQIVND (reference sequence).

V and J are TRBV5-1 and TRBJ2-2; D not resolved. Between the trimmed V and J ends, which lost 1 base and 6 bases, there was a span of 10 bases. Germline CDR1 reads SGHRS; CDR2 reads YFSETQ. This CDR3 comprises 14 residues. This CDR3 reads CASSLSGSSGELFF. The CDR3 nucleotides are TGCGCCAGCAGCTTGTCTGGTTCGTCCGGGGAGCTGTTTTTT.

The chain employs TRBV6-2 or TRBV6-3 and TRBJ2-4; the D is unclear. Germline CDR1 is MNHEY and CDR2 is SVGEGT. The V and J ends lost 5 bases and 4 bases respectively, with 9 bases between them. This CDR3 contains 13 residues. The CDR3 DNA sequence: TGTGCCAGCAGTCCAACTGTTAAAAACATTCAGTACTTC. Protein: CASSPTVKNIQYF.

V usage is TRBV28 and J usage is TRBJ2-1; D unresolved. Looked up from germline, CDR1 is MDHEN and CDR2 is SYDVKM. The CDR3 is 10 residues long. V lost 11 bases and J lost 2, with 4 bases in between. CDR3: CAPPYNEQFF. The CDR3 nucleotides read TGTGCCCCCCCCTACAATGAGCAGTTCTTC.

The chain uses TRBV19 and TRBJ1-2; the D gene is possibly TRBD1 (5 bases). The germline CDR1 and CDR2 sequences are LNHDA and SQIVND (reference sequence). This CDR3 region has 16 residues. V lost 1 base to trimming and J lost 4 bases, with 16 bases between them. In DNA, the CDR3 is TGTGCCAGTAGTATAGGTTCCGGGACCACAACCTATGGCTACACCTTC. This codes for CASSIGSGTTTYGYTF.

The chain recombines TRBV4-3 with TRBJ2-6, with a weak D call TRBD1 (6 bases). The CDR3 extends over 14 amino acids. Germline loops: CDR1 LGHNA, CDR2 YSLEER. Trimming removed 5 bases at V and 2 bases at J, with 7 bases between. In nucleotides, the CDR3 is TGCGCCAGCAGCAACAGGGCTGGGGCCAACGTCCTGACTTTC. Protein product: CASSNRAGANVLTF.

The CDR3 protein is CAWRRDRPYGYTF. The CDR3 coding sequence is TGTGCCTGGCGCCGGGACAGGCCCTATGGCTACACCTTC. The V and J genes are TRBV30 and TRBJ1-2; TRBD1 agrees at 8 bases. The CDR3 length is 13 residues. CDR1 and CDR2 from the germline V gene are GTSNPN and SVGIG (reference sequence). Trimming at V came to 5 bases and at J to 4 bases, leaving 6 bases not matched to a gene.

The chain combines TRBV29-1 with TRBJ1-2; D unresolved. The V and J ends lost 1 base and 3 bases respectively, with 24 bases between them. Germline CDR1 is SQVTM and CDR2 is ANQGSEA. This CDR3 has 18 amino acids. In nucleotides, the CDR3 is TGCAGCGTTGAAGTAGAGAGTCGCGGGAATCTGGGTGACTATGGCTACACCTTC. Its translation: CSVEVESRGNLGDYGYTF.

The chain has TRBV11-3 and TRBJ2-7; 14 positions agree with TRBD2. The germline V gene encodes CDR1 SGHNT and CDR2 YENEEA. The junction had 2 bases not matched to a gene; V was cut back by 5 bases and J by 2 bases. There are 15 residues in the CDR3. In nucleotides, the CDR3 is TGTGCCAGCAGCCCGGGACTAGCGGGAGCCTACGAGCAGTACTTC. Its translation: CASSPGLAGAYEQYF.